In this sample, the clone carrying this TCR beta chain turned up once. No antigen is known for it. V was cut by 0 bases and J by 0 bases, with 15 bases left in between. Germline V lookup: CDR1 SGHVS, CDR2 FQNEAQ. The CDR3 has 18 amino acids. The sample is drawn from a study of cytomegalovirus exposure and HLA in healthy donors. Background on the study: About 82 million unique TCRs from HLA-typed donors were held in an early release of data.

This PCR relied on a set of 60 Vbeta primers and 13 Jbeta primers. The table came from immunoSEQ multiplex PCR; TCRdb's copy has only in-frame clones and leaves some out. The sample records over 150,000 clones, 65% to 85% being singletons. Regarding the study as a whole: Reportedly, HLA-A and HLA-B alleles of most subjects were accurately predicted from TCR beta. 150 or so TCR beta chains were listed as cytomegalovirus-associated.

The origin of this receptor is a woman aged 25 to 39 in good health and CMV-seropositive. This chain joins TRBV7-8 and TRBJ2-1; the D gene is possibly TRBD2 (7 bases). Input material: PBMCs. This chain's CDR3 is CASSLAGGPSSSYNEQFF. The CDR3, as DNA: TGTGCCAGCAGCTTAGCCGGGGGGCCGAGTAGCTCCTACAATGAGCAGTTCTTC.